This T cell receptor beta chain was observed in a study of response to subunit inactivated influenza vaccine. Findings of the study overall: The authors offered the suggestion that each seasonal influenza vaccination recruits few new T cells.

TCRdb re-derived calls from the RT-PCR reads in MiXCR, one entry per CDR3 protein. The table lists under 850,000 distinct CDR3 sequences, about 18% of them singletons. Points on this clonotype: Antigen unknown.

The sequence was obtained from a man aged 45-65 years who received an inactivated influenza vaccine. This material consisted of PBMCs from blood, taken about 5 days after vaccination.

CDR3 sequence reads: CSVAAGTSGGRAADTQYF. The CDR3 DNA sequence: TGCAGCGTGGCCGCCGGGACTAGCGGGGGGCGGGCAGCAGATACGCAGTATTTT. The rearrangement links TRBV29-1 to TRBJ2-3; the match to TRBD2 covers 15 bases. Germline V lookup: CDR1 SQVTM, CDR2 ANQGSEA. V lost 6 bases to trimming and J lost 4 bases; unmatched junction nucleotides: 14. This CDR3 contains 18 residues.